These 6 T cell receptor beta chains were sequenced from one sample in a study of blood T cell repertoires in COVID-19. Using immunoSEQ multiplex PCR, the repertoire was profiled, and TCRdb retains in-frame clones only, with some absent. The sample shows some 260,000 clones, under 90% of them seen only once. Sequencing was carried out using PBMCs or T cells enriched from blood (not recorded which). The receptors were gathered from a man in his forties who had recovered from COVID-19.

The V call is TRBV7-9, the J call TRBJ2-2; 8 nucleotides agree with TRBD1. Trimming cost V 4 bases and J 1 base; bases outside gene matches: 8. This CDR3 is built from 17 residues. CDR1 is SEHNR and CDR2 is FQNEAQ in the germline V gene (reference sequence). The CDR3 here is CASSSSGGTGNTGELFF. The CDR3 nucleotides are TGTGCCAGCAGCTCAAGCGGCGGGACAGGGAACACCGGGGAGCTGTTTTTT.

V gene TRBV18 combines with J gene TRBJ1-6, with 7 bases matching TRBD1. Germline-derived CDR1 and CDR2 are KGHSH and LQKENI. V shed 3 bases, J shed 6 bases, and the junction held 5 bases outside the gene matches. The CDR3 totals 15 residues. The CDR3 DNA reads TGTGCCAGCTCACCGGGTTCAGGGGGTAATTCACCCCTCCACTTT. The encoded protein is CASSPGSGGNSPLHF.

The chain uses TRBV6-1 and TRBJ2-5; 8 bases are shared with TRBD1. This CDR3 is 16 amino acids long. Looked up from germline, CDR1 is MNHNS and CDR2 is SASEGT. With 1 base clipped from V and 4 bases from J, the junction kept 8 bases outside the gene matches. CDR3 residues: CASSEGRGQGAETQYF. For the CDR3, the DNA is TGTGCCAGCAGTGAAGGGCGCGGACAGGGTGCAGAGACCCAGTACTTC.

This rearrangement joins TRBV19 to TRBJ1-1, with D uncertain. This CDR3 comprises 12 residues. In germline, CDR1 is LNHDA, CDR2 SQIVND (reference sequence). Between the trimmed V and J ends, which lost 9 bases and 6 bases, there was a span of 14 bases. In DNA form, the CDR3 reads TGTGCCAGCTCTTATGAGTATTCTGAAGCTTTCTTT. Residues: CASSYEYSEAFF.

The chain carries TRBV5-4 and TRBJ2-2, with D possibly TRBD2 on 5 matching bases. This CDR3 comprises 15 residues. The ends were cut back, 4 bases at V and 0 bases at J, with 10 bases in the middle. The germline V gene encodes CDR1 SGHNT and CDR2 YYREEE (reference sequence). This CDR3 reads CASSRETSNTGELFF. The DNA for the CDR3 is TGTGCCAGCAGCCGGGAAACATCGAACACCGGGGAGCTGTTTTTT.

The chain has TRBV7-9 and TRBJ2-1; TRBD1 matches 7 bases. Germline CDR1 reads SEHNR; CDR2 reads FQNEAQ (reference sequence). There are 17 residues in the CDR3. The junction had 21 bases not matched to a gene; V was cut back by 6 bases and J by 10 bases. CDR3 amino acids: CASRSGTSGQNIGEQFF. The CDR3 DNA follows: TGTGCCAGCAGATCCGGAACGTCGGGACAGAACATAGGGGAGCAGTTCTTC.